This T cell receptor (beta chain) was captured in a study of untreated major depressive disorder. Findings and limits, study-wide: Three preselected Vbeta families were the sole sequencing comparisons. TRBV05-01 (Vbeta 5.1) usage was higher in CD4+ T cells of depressed patients than controls.

The V end was cut by 1 base, the J end by 7 bases, with 16 bases between. Germline CDR1 reads SGHNT; CDR2 reads YENEEA. CDR3 length: 16 amino acids. Around 28 ml of blood was drawn into EDTA tubes. CD4+ T cell purity was typically around 95%. In regard to this clone: Its target is unknown.

Here immunoSEQ multiplex PCR was the method, and the copy in TCRdb shows in-frame clones only, minus some. Here the sample spans 20,000 or so clones, approximately 92% being singletons. The chain carries TRBV11-3 and TRBJ1-4, with D unclear. The receptor was derived from a woman in her thirties or forties with major depressive disorder. The sample consisted of CD4+ T cells from PBMCs. CDR3 coding DNA: TGTGCCAGCAGCTTAGTAGTCTCCCCTGGATTTGAAAAACTGTTTTTT. Encoded protein: CASSLVVSPGFEKLFF.